The 17 T cell receptor beta chains presented below share a single source sample, sequenced in a study of blood T cells in healthy people across ages. With a J-beta primer mix and a sample-barcoded 5' primer, a second PCR ran 7 to 11 cycles. TCRdb reprocessed the 5' RACE reads with MiXCR, giving one entry per CDR3 protein. Among around 940,000 distinct CDR3 sequences listed, roughly 51% were seen once. Input material: blood. The receptors derive from an older woman in good health.

V usage is TRBV27 and J usage is TRBJ2-1; TRBD2 agrees at 12 bases. The CDR3 is 17 residues long. Germline lookup yields CDR1 MNHEY and CDR2 SMNVEV (reference sequence). Germline trimming cut 6 bases from V and 6 bases from J; bases unmatched to any gene: 12. CDR3 coding DNA: TGTGCCAGCAGGCCGACTAGCGGGAGCCTAAATATCAATGAGCAGTTCTTC. Residues: CASRPTSGSLNINEQFF.

This clonotype was recorded a few times. V and J are TRBV6-1 and TRBJ2-1; weak D call: TRBD1 (5 bases). Trimming cost V 3 bases and J 9 bases, with 12 bases left between them. CDR1 and CDR2 (germline): MNHNS, SASEGT. This CDR3 is 13 amino acids long. The CDR3 bases are TGTGCCAGCAGTGAGTGGACATCGAGTGAGCAGTTCTTC. It translates to CASSEWTSSEQFF.

The table lists this clonotype with a few counts. The chain couples TRBV6-5 to TRBJ2-7; D gene ambiguous. V gave up 3 bases and J gave up 2 bases, with 8 bases separating them. The CDR3 runs 13 residues. Looked up from germline, CDR1 is MNHEY and CDR2 is SVGAGI. This CDR3 is CASSYGWAYEQYF. CDR3 nucleotide sequence: TGTGCCAGCAGTTATGGTTGGGCCTACGAGCAGTACTTC.

The sample holds a few counts of this clonotype. The J gene is TRBJ2-2, the V gene TRBV18, with TRBD2 identical over 12 bases. This CDR3 spans 18 amino acids. From germline, CDR1 is KGHSH and CDR2 LQKENI. Losses at the gene ends were 3 bases for V and 4 bases for J; bases not matched to a gene: 9. Here the CDR3 reads CASSPQTSGRYITGELFF. In DNA form, the CDR3 reads TGTGCCAGCTCACCGCAGACTAGCGGGAGATATATCACCGGGGAGCTGTTTTTT. Full variable domain (rest looked up from reference TRBV18 and TRBJ2-2): NAGVMQNPRHLVRRRGQEARLRCSPMKGHSHVYWYRQLPEEGLKFMVYLQKENIIDESGMPKERFSAEFPKEGPSILRIQQVVRGDSAAYFCASSPQTSGRYITGELFFGEGSRLTVL.

The V call is TRBV12-3 or TRBV12-4, the J call TRBJ1-6; D call uncertain. CDR3 size: 15 residues. Trimming cost V 7 bases and J 6 bases, with 16 bases left between them. DNA of the CDR3: TGTGCCAGCAACGCCCTAGGGTTAAGTAATTCACCCCTCCACTTT. Amino acids: CASNALGLSNSPLHF.

The chain recombines TRBV28 with TRBJ2-1, with a possible D match to TRBD2 (5 bases). CDR1 is MDHEN, CDR2 SYDVKM, per germline. Between the trimmed V and J ends, which lost 11 bases and 0 bases, there was a span of 17 bases. The CDR3 covers 15 residues. For the CDR3, the DNA is TGTGCCGGCTCCTTGGGCGGGTACTCCTACAATGAGCAGTTCTTC. It specifies CAGSLGGYSYNEQFF.

This clonotype showed up just a few times. The genes are TRBV7-9 and TRBJ2-1, with D unclear. Germline values: CDR1 SEHNR, CDR2 FQNEAQ (reference sequence). Trimming took off 4 bases at V and 4 bases at J, with 8 bases between the two ends. This CDR3 has 13 residues. The CDR3 region is CASSWSSYNEQFF. The CDR3, as DNA: TGTGCCAGCAGCTGGTCTAGTTACAATGAGCAGTTCTTC.

CDR3 amino acids: CASSPYPAGEDEQYF. CDR3 nucleotides: TGTGCCAGCAGCCCCTACCCAGCGGGAGAGGACGAGCAGTACTTC. The genes are TRBV21-1 and TRBJ2-7; the table names TRBD2, a call not compared with the DNA. TRBV21-1 is a documented pseudogene. The CDR3 spans 15 residues.

This sequence joins TRBV4-1 and TRBJ1-2, with D tentatively TRBD1 (5 bases). CDR1 is MGHRA, CDR2 YSYEKL, per germline. V was pared by 4 bases and J by 4 bases, with 13 bases between. This CDR3 spans 14 amino acids. The CDR3 region has the DNA TGCGCCAGCAGCCCTGCGGGGCGCGTCTATGGCTACACCTTC. Protein: CASSPAGRVYGYTF.

The chain links TRBV6-2 or TRBV6-3 to TRBJ2-7, with D tentatively TRBD1 or TRBD2 (5 bases each). The germline V and J ends were trimmed by 7 bases and 0 bases, with 10 bases remaining between them. Per the germline V gene, CDR1 is MNHEY and CDR2 is SVGEGT. The CDR3 covers 13 residues. The CDR3 sequence is CASKWGSSYEQYF. DNA of the CDR3: TGTGCCAGCAAGTGGGGGAGCTCCTACGAGCAGTACTTC.

The chain recombines TRBV6-5 with TRBJ1-6, with 8 bases matching TRBD1. Germline trimming cut 7 bases from V and 7 bases from J; bases unmatched to any gene: 6. CDR1 MNHEY and CDR2 SVGAGI come from the germline V gene. This CDR3 comprises 14 residues. The DNA for the CDR3 is TGTGCCAGCACCTTGGGGACAGGAAATTCACCCCTCCACTTT. Amino acid sequence: CASTLGTGNSPLHF.

The rearrangement joins TRBV3-1 to TRBJ2-2; D not certain. This CDR3 has 14 amino acids. V gave up 3 bases and J gave up 2 bases, with 7 bases separating them. Per the germline V gene, CDR1 is LGHDT and CDR2 is YNNKEL (reference sequence). The DNA of the CDR3 is TGTGCCAGCAGCCAGAACATCAACACCGGGGAGCTGTTTTTT. Its protein is CASSQNINTGELFF.

A note on this clonotype: A read error may produce the germline difference seen at one junction end. The genes are TRBV12-3 or TRBV12-4 and TRBJ2-7; possible D gene TRBD1, 6 bases. This CDR3 contains 16 residues. The CDR3 nucleotides read TGTACCAGCAGTTCATACGGGACACATACGCTCTACGAGCAGTACTTC. Protein sequence: CTSSSYGTHTLYEQYF.

The sample holds one count of this clonotype. This rearrangement joins TRBV18 to TRBJ2-7, with TRBD2 matching over 10 bases. The junction had 8 bases not matched to a gene; V was cut back by 2 bases and J by 7 bases. The germline V gene encodes CDR1 KGHSH and CDR2 LQKENI. CDR3 size: 15 residues. The CDR3 here is CASSPDYSLAGEQYF. The CDR3, as DNA: TGTGCCAGCTCACCAGACTACTCACTAGCGGGGGAGCAGTACTTC.

The CDR3 DNA reads TGTGCCAGCAGTGTCGGGTCAACTAGAAAGCAGTACTTC. It codes for CASSVGSTRKQYF. The chain joins TRBV28 to TRBJ2-7, with D tentatively TRBD2 (5 bases). Germline V gives CDR1 MDHEN, CDR2 SYDVKM. Between the trimmed V and J ends, which lost 5 bases and 8 bases, there was a span of 16 bases. This CDR3 has 13 amino acids.

V and J are TRBV28 and TRBJ2-1; TRBD2 is a possible D gene (6 bases). Germline V lookup: CDR1 MDHEN, CDR2 SYDVKM. V was clipped by 6 bases and J by 10 bases, with 7 bases between them. The CDR3 runs to 10 residues. The CDR3 is CASRGLEQFF. The CDR3 bases are TGTGCCAGCAGAGGACTAGAGCAGTTCTTC. Complete variable domain (other parts from reference TRBV28 and TRBJ2-1): DVKVTQSSRYLVKRTGEKVFLECVQDMDHENMFWYRQDPGLGLRLIYFSYDVKMKEKGDIPEGYSVSREKKERFSLILESASTNQTSMYLCASRGLEQFFGPGTRLTVL.

This clonotype showed up just a few times. CDR3 DNA sequence: TGTGCCACCAGCGACACGGCGAGCGCGGCGGAGACCCAGTACTTC. It translates to CATSDTASAAETQYF. The chain uses TRBV24-1 and TRBJ2-5; no clear D. Germline CDR1 and CDR2: KGHDR and SFDVKD. The CDR3 is 15 amino acids. The ends were cut back, 7 bases at V and 5 bases at J, with 19 bases in the middle.